This T cell receptor beta chain was captured in a study of Ad26.COV2.S vaccination and SARS-CoV-2 variants. Turning to the study itself: The trial was COV1001 and the donor's arm was Ad26.COV2.S. Doses of Ad26.COV2.S were injected into muscle once or twice, 56 days apart.

Germline loops: CDR1 KGHSY, CDR2 FQNENV. V was pared by 0 bases and J by 2 bases, with 14 bases between. This CDR3 contains 17 residues. The treatment here: around 19 received Ad26.COV2.S at low or high dose, single or two shots; 5 received placebo; per-sample allocation not given. The samples were gathered on day 63 after the first injection of vaccine or placebo. Whoever gave the sample was an adult aged 18-55 years in Boston. Repertoires were generated with immunoSEQ multiplex PCR, while TCRdb's copy carries only in-frame clones and drops some. The repertoire includes approximately 250,000 clones, 87% of them detected once, and less than 3.5% sits in the top ten.

The input for sequencing was peripheral blood, taken in a trial of Ad26.COV2.S vaccine versus placebo. V usage is TRBV16 and J usage is TRBJ1-3; D remains unclear. The sequence was collected from a person between 18 and 65 years old who received the Ad26.COV2.S COVID-19 vaccine or a placebo. CDR3 residues: CASSQSLVEFTGNTIYF. The CDR3, as DNA: TGTGCCAGCAGCCAATCGCTCGTTGAGTTCACTGGAAACACCATATATTTT.